This T cell receptor (beta chain) was identified during a study of T cells in localized non-small cell lung cancer. The V and J ends lost 2 bases and 0 bases respectively, with 10 bases between them. CDR1 and CDR2 (germline): SGHTA, FQGNSA. This CDR3 spans 15 amino acids. Data came from immunoSEQ multiplex PCR; TCRdb stores just in-frame clones and leaves some out. Of some 15,000 clones listed, about 80% were seen once; the top ten hold less than 40%. For this clone: What it recognizes is unknown.

Overall study findings and caveats: Paired adjacent lung recovered a median roughly 60 of the top 100 tumor clones. Prolonged overall survival went with higher T cell density in the blood. Uninvolved adjacent lung had higher T cell clonality than tumor and all other tissues. Sequencing was restricted to one tumor region; therefore, heterogeneity remains possible.

This sequence joins TRBV7-2 and TRBJ1-1, with D tentatively TRBD1 (6 bases). The TCR sequence derives from a male donor older than 55 with stage I lung adenocarcinoma. Material: peripheral blood, obtained before any cancer treatment. The CDR3 bases are TGTGCCAGCAGCTTAATAACAGGGCTGAACACTGAAGCTTTCTTT. The encoded protein is CASSLITGLNTEAFF.